The clone carrying this TCR beta chain was found a few times. What it recognizes is unknown. As the CDR3 is not closed by the conserved phenylalanine or tryptophan, this likely results from a read error. The DNA is left out, because the CDR3 cannot be placed on it with certainty; the CDR3 is given as TCRdb lists it. The CDR3 spans 8 residues, counting both ends. This sample is part of a study of T cells after yellow fever vaccination. Study results and limitations: A small share of clonotypes appeared in both CD4 and CD8 compartments. Weaker in magnitude, the secondary response showed a faster peak on day 5 versus 15.

A universal primer site and UMIs were added as TCR cDNA was made by 5'RACE template switching. TCRdb ran MiXCR on the 5' RACE reads and lists one entry per CDR3 protein. The table includes 400,000 or so distinct CDR3 sequences, approximately 10% detected once. The sample consisted of PBMCs, taken on the day of the first yellow fever vaccination. V and J are TRBV23-1 and TRBJ2-7. TRBV23-1 is placed among ORFs of uncertain function. The source of this sequence is a man between 18 and 35 years old who received the YFV17D yellow fever vaccine. Here the CDR3 reads CALRLGFI.